This entry concerns a single T cell receptor (beta chain). Antigen: not known. The data are from a study of cytomegalovirus exposure and HLA in healthy donors. Study-level points and caveats: In vitro confirmation showed three CMV-associated chains to be CMV antigen specific.

PCR employed 60 Vbeta and 13 Jbeta primers. Clones were read by immunoSEQ multiplex PCR, and TCRdb kept only the in-frame ones, dropping some. This table holds about 130,000 clones, more than 70% found once. V lost 6 bases and J 7 bases, leaving 16 bases between the germline ends. Germline CDR1 reads MNHNS; CDR2 reads SASEGT. This CDR3 is 13 amino acids long. Sequences were obtained from PBMCs. The sequence was obtained from a male donor in good health and CMV-seronegative. V and J are TRBV6-1 and TRBJ2-7; maybe TRBD1 (5 bases). DNA for the CDR3: TGTGCCAGCAGCGGAAGACAGTCGTGGGAGCAGTACTTC. Protein product: CASSGRQSWEQYF.